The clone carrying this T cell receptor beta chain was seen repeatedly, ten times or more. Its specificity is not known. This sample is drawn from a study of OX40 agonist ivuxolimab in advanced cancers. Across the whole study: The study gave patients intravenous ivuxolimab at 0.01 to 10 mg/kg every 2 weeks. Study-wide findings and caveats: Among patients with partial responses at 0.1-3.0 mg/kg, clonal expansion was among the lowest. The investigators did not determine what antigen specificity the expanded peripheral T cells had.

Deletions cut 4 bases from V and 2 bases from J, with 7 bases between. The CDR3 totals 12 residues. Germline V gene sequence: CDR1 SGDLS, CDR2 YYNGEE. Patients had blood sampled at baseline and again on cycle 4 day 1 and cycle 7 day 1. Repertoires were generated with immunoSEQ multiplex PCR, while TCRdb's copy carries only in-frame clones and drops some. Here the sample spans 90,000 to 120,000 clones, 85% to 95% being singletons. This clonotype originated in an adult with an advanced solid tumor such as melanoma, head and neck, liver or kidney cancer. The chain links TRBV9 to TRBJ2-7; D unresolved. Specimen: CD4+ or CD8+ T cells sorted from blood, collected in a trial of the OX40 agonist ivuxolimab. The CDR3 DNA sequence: TGTGCCAGCAGCCCTCGCCCCTACGAGCAGTACTTC. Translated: CASSPRPYEQYF.